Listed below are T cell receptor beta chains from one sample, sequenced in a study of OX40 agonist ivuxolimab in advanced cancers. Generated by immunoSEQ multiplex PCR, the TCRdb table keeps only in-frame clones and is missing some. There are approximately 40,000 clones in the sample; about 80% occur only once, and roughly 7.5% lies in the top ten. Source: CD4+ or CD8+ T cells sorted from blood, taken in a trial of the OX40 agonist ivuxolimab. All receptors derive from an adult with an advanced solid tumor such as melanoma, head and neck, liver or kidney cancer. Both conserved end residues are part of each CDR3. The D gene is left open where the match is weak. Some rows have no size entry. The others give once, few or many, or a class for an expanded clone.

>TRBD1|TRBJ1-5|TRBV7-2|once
TGTGCCAGCAGCTGGGGGGCAGGGGGGCAGCCCCAGCATTTT
CASSWGAGGQPQHF
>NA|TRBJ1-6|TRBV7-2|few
TGTGCCAGCAGCTCCTCCCAAAGGACACCCCTCCACTTT
CASSSSQRTPLHF
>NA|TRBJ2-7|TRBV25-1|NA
TGTGCCAGCAGTGAAAACTACTACGAGCAGTACTTC
CASSENYYEQYF
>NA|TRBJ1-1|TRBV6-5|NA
TGTGCCAGCAGTTACACCCTGAACACTGAAGCTTTCTTT
CASSYTLNTEAFF
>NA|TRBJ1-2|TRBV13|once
TGTGCCAGCAGCTTACAGAGATATGGCTACACCTTC
CASSLQRYGYTF
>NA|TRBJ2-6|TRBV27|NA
TGTGCCAGCAGTTTTGGGCGCTCTGGGGCCAACGTCCTGACTTTC
CASSFGRSGANVLTF
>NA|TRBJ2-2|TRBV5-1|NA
TGCGCCAGCTCCTTAGGGCAGTACACCGGGGAGCTGTTTTTT
CASSLGQYTGELFF
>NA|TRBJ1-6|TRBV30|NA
TGTGCCGGCCAAGGGGGAGCAAGCTCCTATAATTCACCCCTCCACTTT
CAGQGGASSYNSPLHF
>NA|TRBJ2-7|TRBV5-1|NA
TGCGCCAGCAGCTTGGTAGCTAGCGCCAAGAGCTCCTACGAGCAGTACTTC
CASSLVASAKSSYEQYF
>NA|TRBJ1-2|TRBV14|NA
TGTGCCAGCAGCCAAGTCAGCGGGGTATCGGGCTACACCTTC
CASSQVSGVSGYTF
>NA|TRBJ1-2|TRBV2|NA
TGTGCCAGCAGTGAACGGACTGACTATGGCTACACCTTC
CASSERTDYGYTF
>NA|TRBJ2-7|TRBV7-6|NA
TGTGCCAGCAGCTTGGGGGGAGTGGAGGGCTACGAGCAGTACTTC
CASSLGGVEGYEQYF
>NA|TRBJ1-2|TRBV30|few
TGTGCCTGGAGTGGCGGGGGGCCTGGCTACACCTTC
CAWSGGGPGYTF
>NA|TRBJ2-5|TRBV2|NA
TGTGCCAGCACCCAGTCCTATAACCAAGAGACCCAGTACTTC
CASTQSYNQETQYF
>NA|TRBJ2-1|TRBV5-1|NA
TGCGCCAGCAGCCTGGGACCAAGGGACGGTGAGCAGTTCTTC
CASSLGPRDGEQFF
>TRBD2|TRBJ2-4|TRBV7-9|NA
TGTGCCAGCAGCCAGATAGCGGGAGTCAAAAACATTCAGTACTTC
CASSQIAGVKNIQYF
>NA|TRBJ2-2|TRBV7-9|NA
TGTGCCAGCAGTCGACAGCAAACCGGGGAGCTGTTTTTT
CASSRQQTGELFF
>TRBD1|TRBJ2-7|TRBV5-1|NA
TGCGCCAGCAGCATTTCCGGGACAGGGGATCGCGAGCAGTACTTC
CASSISGTGDREQYF
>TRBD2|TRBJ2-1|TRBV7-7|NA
TGTGCCAGCAGCCCGGGGACTAGCGGGAGCTATGGTGAGCAGTTCTTC
CASSPGTSGSYGEQFF
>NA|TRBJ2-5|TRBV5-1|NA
TGCGCCAGCAGCCTCTACCCTCCAGAGACCCAGTACTTC
CASSLYPPETQYF
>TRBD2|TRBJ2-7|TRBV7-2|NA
TGTGCCAGCAGCCCGAGTCCTAGCGGGACCTACGAGCAGTACTTC
CASSPSPSGTYEQYF
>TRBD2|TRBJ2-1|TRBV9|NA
TGTGCCAGCAGCATAAGAAGCGGGAGGGACAATGAGCAGTTCTTC
CASSIRSGRDNEQFF
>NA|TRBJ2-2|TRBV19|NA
TGTGCCAGTAGTATGTCCCAGATTACCGGGGAGCTGTTTTTT
CASSMSQITGELFF
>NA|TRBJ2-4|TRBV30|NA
TGTGCCGGGGAAATAGACGGACCAAAAAACATTCAGTACTTC
CAGEIDGPKNIQYF
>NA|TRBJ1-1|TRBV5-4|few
TGTGCCAGCAGCTTGGAATCCGGGGGCACTGAAGCTTTCTTT
CASSLESGGTEAFF
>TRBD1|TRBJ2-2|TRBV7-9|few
TGTGCCAGCAGCCTACAGGGGTGGGAGCTGTTTTTT
CASSLQGWELFF
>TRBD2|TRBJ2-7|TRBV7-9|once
TGTGCCAGCAGCTTACCGTTTGGACTAGCGGGGGCCTCCTACGAGCAGTACTTC
CASSLPFGLAGASYEQYF
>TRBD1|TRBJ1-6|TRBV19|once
TGTGCCAGTAGTAACTACGAAACAGGGGGGCTTAACCCCCTCCACTTT
CASSNYETGGLNPLHF
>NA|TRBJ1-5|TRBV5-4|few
TGTGCCAGCAGCGTGGACAGAAATCAGCCCCAGCATTTT
CASSVDRNQPQHF
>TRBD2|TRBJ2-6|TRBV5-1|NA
TGCGCCAGCAGCATGGGAGCGGGACTTGGGGCCAACGTCCTGACTTTC
CASSMGAGLGANVLTF
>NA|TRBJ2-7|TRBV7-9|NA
TGTGCCAGCAGCTTAGCTTTGGACCTCTCCTACGAGCAGTACTTC
CASSLALDLSYEQYF
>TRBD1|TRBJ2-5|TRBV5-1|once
TGCGCCAGCAGCTCCGTGGGACAGGGACAAGAGACCCAGTACTTC
CASSSVGQGQETQYF
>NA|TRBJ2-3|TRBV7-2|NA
TGTGCCAGCAGCTCCCAACGAGCGGCAGATACGCAGTATTTT
CASSSQRAADTQYF
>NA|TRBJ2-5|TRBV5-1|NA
TGCGCCAGCAGCTTGGCCTTAGGCCAAGAGACCCAGTACTTC
CASSLALGQETQYF
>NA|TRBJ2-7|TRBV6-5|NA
TGTGCCAGCAGGCGAGAAATCACCCAGACCTACGAGCAGTACTTC
CASRREITQTYEQYF
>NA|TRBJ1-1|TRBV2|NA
TGTGCCAGCAGAGAGGGACAGAACACTGAAGCTTTCTTT
CASREGQNTEAFF
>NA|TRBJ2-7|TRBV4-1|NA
TGCGCCAGCAGCCTCTCACCCGAGGCGGAGGCCCACGAGCAGTACTTC
CASSLSPEAEAHEQYF
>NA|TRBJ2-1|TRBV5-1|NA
TGCGCCAGCAGCTCGGAGGTAGCGGTTTCCTACAATGAGCAGTTCTTC
CASSSEVAVSYNEQFF
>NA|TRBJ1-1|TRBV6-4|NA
TGTGCCAGCAGCCCCTCCCAGGGGAACACTAAAGCTTTCTTT
CASSPSQGNTKAFF
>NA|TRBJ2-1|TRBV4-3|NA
TGCGCCAGCAGCCTATATTTCTCCTACAATGAGCAGTTCTTC
CASSLYFSYNEQFF
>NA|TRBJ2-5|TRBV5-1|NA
TGCGCCAGCAGCTTGGCGGCGGGGGCGAGGAGAGAGACCCAGTACTTC
CASSLAAGARRETQYF
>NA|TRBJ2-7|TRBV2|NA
TGTGCCAGCAGGTCTGGGTTCTCCTACGAGCAGTACTTC
CASRSGFSYEQYF
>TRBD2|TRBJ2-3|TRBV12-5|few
TGTGCTAGTGGTTTGGGGCTAGCGGCCGTCACAGATACGCAGTATTTT
CASGLGLAAVTDTQYF
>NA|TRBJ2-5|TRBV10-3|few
TGTGCCATCACCCCGGCGGGCGGGTTAGAGACCCAGTACTTC
CAITPAGGLETQYF
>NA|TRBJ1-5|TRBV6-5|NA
TGTGCCAGCAGTCGGAGAGTCGGCAATCAGCCCCAGCATTTT
CASSRRVGNQPQHF
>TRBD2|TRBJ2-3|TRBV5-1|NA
TGCGCCAGCAGCTTGGCCCGTAGCGGGAGGGCCGACACAGATACGCAGTATTTT
CASSLARSGRADTDTQYF
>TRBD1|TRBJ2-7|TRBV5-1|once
TGCGCCAGCAGCTTGGGGACAGGGGGCTCCTACGAGCAGTACTTC
CASSLGTGGSYEQYF
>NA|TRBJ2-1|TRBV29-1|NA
TGCAGCGTTGCGGCGACATTTTGGGACAATGAGCAGTTCTTC
CSVAATFWDNEQFF
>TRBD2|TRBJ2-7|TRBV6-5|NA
TGTGCCAGCAGTTACGCGGGAGGAGGTTCCTACGAGCAGTACTTC
CASSYAGGGSYEQYF
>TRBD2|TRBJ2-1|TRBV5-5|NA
TGTGCCAGCAGCAGGACTAGCGGGAGGGCCGTTGAGCAGTTCTTC
CASSRTSGRAVEQFF